One sample yielded the 25 T cell receptor beta chains listed below, sequenced in a study of regulatory T cells in long-lasting Graves disease. Both iRepertoire HTBI primers and Arm-PCR of CDR3 regions were used to build the TCR beta libraries. TCRdb reanalysed the multiplex PCR reads using MiXCR and keeps one entry per CDR3 protein. Here the sample spans around 250,000 distinct CDR3 sequences, 15% to 20% being singletons. Time point: newly diagnosed GD, antithyroid drugs for less than 3 months. PBMC-extracted RNA yielded the TCR library. These sequences were also reported in another study, on T cells in Graves' hyperthyroidism and ophthalmopathy.

The sample in question was peripheral blood mononuclear cells (PBMCs), obtained at new diagnosis, from a patient treated with antithyroid drugs. These receptors were taken from a woman aged 25 to 39 with Graves disease.

This clonotype was picked up many times. V and J are TRBV12-3 or TRBV12-4 and TRBJ1-5; D remains ambiguous. V was trimmed by 0 bases and J by 4 bases, leaving 4 bases between them. The length of the CDR3 is 13 residues. CDR3 DNA: TGTGCCAGCAGTTTAGCGAGGAATCAGCCCCAGCATTTT. Its protein product is CASSLARNQPQHF.

This clonotype came up many times. V is TRBV18 and J is TRBJ1-2; weak D call: TRBD1 (5 bases). The V gene's germline CDR1 is KGHSH and CDR2 LQKENI. The CDR3 is made up of 15 amino acids. Deletions cut 0 bases from V and 4 bases from J, with 12 bases between. The CDR3 coding sequence is TGTGCCAGCTCACCACCGGAAGGGGCACTCTATGGCTACACCTTC. Its translation is CASSPPEGALYGYTF.

V usage is TRBV13 and J usage is TRBJ2-1; 11 bases agree with TRBD2. V shed 5 bases and J 4 bases; nucleotides not matched to a gene: 10. The CDR3 length is 17 residues. CDR1 and CDR2 from the germline V gene are PRHDT and FYEKMQ (reference sequence). CDR3 nucleotides: TGTGCCAGCAGCGACCCTAGCGGGGGGCAGTGGTACAATGAGCAGTTCTTC. Translated, it gives CASSDPSGGQWYNEQFF.

This clonotype was counted many times. CDR3 protein: CASSRALQGGTDTQYF. CDR3 nucleotides: TGTGCCAGCAGCCGAGCCCTTCAGGGAGGCACAGATACGCAGTATTTT. The chain links TRBV6-2 or TRBV6-3 to TRBJ2-3; D could derive from TRBD1 or TRBD2 (5 bases each). The CDR3 is 16 amino acids. Germline V lookup: CDR1 MNHEY, CDR2 SVGEGT. V shed 6 bases and J shed 1 base, with 17 bases lying between them.

This clonotype was counted ten times or more. The V call is TRBV18, the J call TRBJ1-5; TRBD1 aligns across 10 bases. With V trimmed by 6 bases and J by 5 bases, 4 bases remained unmatched. The CDR3 extends over 14 amino acids. Germline values: CDR1 KGHSH, CDR2 LQKENI. CDR3 sequence (DNA): TGTGCCAGCTCTCGACAGGGGGCTCATCAGCCCCAGCATTTT. It encodes CASSRQGAHQPQHF.

This clonotype was seen many times. V is TRBV19 and J is TRBJ1-2; 10 positions match TRBD1. V trimming: 6 bases; J trimming: 8 bases; junction bases outside the gene matches: 9. Germline loops: CDR1 LNHDA, CDR2 SQIVND (reference sequence). The CDR3 runs 14 residues. The DNA of the CDR3 is TGTGCCAGTAGCGACCGGGGACAGGGGAACGGCTACACCTTC. The encoded protein is CASSDRGQGNGYTF.

This clonotype has a count of ten or more. The chain is built from TRBV19 and TRBJ2-1, with D hard to call. The CDR3 covers 15 residues. Deletions cut 4 bases from V and 0 bases from J, with 10 bases between. Germline assignment: CDR1 LNHDA and CDR2 SQIVND (reference sequence). The CDR3 reads CASSKDSSSYNEQFF. The CDR3 coding sequence is TGTGCCAGTAGTAAAGACTCAAGCTCCTACAATGAGCAGTTCTTC. Filled out from reference TRBV19 and TRBJ2-1, the complete variable domain reads DGGITQSPKYLFRKEGQNVTLSCEQNLNHDAMYWYRQDPGQGLRLIYYSQIVNDFQKGDIAEGYSVSREKKESFPLTVTSAQKNPTAFYLCASSKDSSSYNEQFFGPGTRLTVL.

J is TRBJ2-1 and V is TRBV7-2, with 10 bases that match TRBD2. CDR1 and CDR2 (germline): SGHTA, FQGNSA. Unmatched junction bases numbered 10, after V lost 5 bases and J lost 6 bases. The CDR3 spans 16 residues. CDR3 sequence: CASSPLTSGFFNEQFF. CDR3 coding DNA: TGTGCCAGCAGCCCCTTGACTAGCGGGTTTTTCAATGAGCAGTTCTTC.

There are many counts of this clonotype. This sequence joins TRBV5-6 and TRBJ1-1; D unresolved. Trimming cost V 2 bases and J 3 bases, with 5 bases left between them. The CDR3 is made up of 12 amino acids. The germline CDR1 and CDR2 sequences are SGHDT and YYEEEE. CDR3 in DNA: TGTGCCAGCAGCTTCCGGGACACTGAAGCTTTCTTT. Protein: CASSFRDTEAFF. Supplemented by reference TRBV5-6 and TRBJ1-1, the full variable domain reads DAGVTQSPTHLIKTRGQQVTLRCSPKSGHDTVSWYQQALGQGPQFIFQYYEEEERQRGNFPDRFSGHQFPNYSSELNVNALLLGDSALYLCASSFRDTEAFFGQGTRLTVV.

This clonotype was counted many times. This sequence joins TRBV3-1 and TRBJ1-2; the D is unclear. Trimming left V 4 bases short and J 4 bases short, with 13 bases between. This CDR3 spans 14 amino acids. Germline values: CDR1 LGHDT, CDR2 YNNKEL (reference sequence). CDR3 nucleotides: TGTGCCAGCAGCCCTGGCAGAGATATCTATGGCTACACCTTC. This encodes CASSPGRDIYGYTF.

On this clonotype itself: This likely stems from a read error, as it lies one base from a far larger clone. This chain joins TRBV7-3 and TRBJ2-7; 10 bases are shared with TRBD2. CDR3 length: 16 amino acids. Germline V gene lookup returns CDR1 SGHTA and CDR2 FQGTGA. The CDR3 DNA is TGTGTCAGCAGTTCCGTAGCGGGGGGATCACCCTACGAGCAGTACTTC. Translated: CVSSSVAGGSPYEQYF.

This clonotype has at least ten counts. This chain uses TRBV11-1 with TRBJ2-3; D ambiguous. Germline-derived CDR1 and CDR2 are SGHAT and FQDESV (reference sequence). CDR3 length equals 14 residues. The V and J ends lost 1 base and 2 bases respectively, with 7 bases between them. The CDR3 reads CASSLVGHTDTQYF. The CDR3 DNA reads TGTGCCAGCAGCTTAGTAGGCCACACAGATACGCAGTATTTT.

In its sample, this clonotype was seen many times. V gene TRBV13 combines with J gene TRBJ2-7; D is undetermined. Trimming left V 3 bases short and J 1 base short, with 13 bases between. CDR1 and CDR2 from the germline V gene are PRHDT and FYEKMQ (reference sequence). The CDR3 runs to 15 residues. The CDR3: CASSLQGVLSYEQYF. For the CDR3, the DNA is TGTGCCAGCAGCTTGCAAGGAGTCTTATCCTACGAGCAGTACTTC.

This clonotype has a count of ten or more. The genes are TRBV11-2 and TRBJ2-5; D is perhaps TRBD2 (7 bases). Per germline, CDR1 SGHAT and CDR2 FQNNGV. V was pared by 5 bases and J by 5 bases, with 21 bases between. The CDR3 is 16 residues long. The CDR3 DNA sequence: TGTGCCAGCAGCCCCAACATCGGGGGGCTGTATGAGACCCAGTACTTC. The encoded protein is CASSPNIGGLYETQYF.

This clonotype was seen only a few times. This rearrangement joins TRBV7-9 to TRBJ1-2; TRBD1 is a possible D gene (6 bases). The CDR3 is made up of 14 amino acids. Trimming took 3 bases from V and 0 from J, leaving 8 bases between them. Germline V lookup: CDR1 SEHNR, CDR2 FQNEAQ (reference sequence). CDR3 in amino acids: CASSFPGANYGYTF. The CDR3 coding sequence is TGTGCCAGCAGCTTTCCAGGGGCTAACTATGGCTACACCTTC.

The chain joins TRBV7-9 to TRBJ2-3; D gene uncertain. Germline CDR1 and CDR2: SEHNR and FQNEAQ (reference sequence). The CDR3 is 13 residues long. Trimming removed 5 bases at V and 1 base at J, with 7 bases between. The CDR3 coding sequence is TGTGCCAGCAGCAATACCGGCACAGATACGCAGTATTTT. Amino acid sequence: CASSNTGTDTQYF.

The table lists this clonotype with many counts. This chain uses TRBV10-3 with TRBJ2-7; D call uncertain. Germline loops: CDR1 ENHRY, CDR2 SYGVKD. The V end lost 0 bases, the J end lost 0 bases, and 9 bases lay between the germline ends. This CDR3 spans 15 amino acids. This chain's CDR3 is CAISESQANSYEQYF. The DNA of the CDR3 is TGTGCCATCAGTGAGTCCCAGGCAAACTCCTACGAGCAGTACTTC.

This clonotype has more than one count but fewer than ten. V and J are TRBV30 and TRBJ1-2; no clear D. This CDR3 comprises 10 residues. Looked up from germline, CDR1 is GTSNPN and CDR2 is SVGIG (reference sequence). V lost 3 bases, J lost 5 bases, and 4 bases lay in between. The CDR3 here is CAWRGYGYTF. In DNA form, the CDR3 reads TGTGCCTGGAGGGGGTATGGCTACACCTTC.

Concerning this clonotype: A much bigger clone sits one base away, suggesting this may be a read error. This sequence joins TRBV7-3 and TRBJ2-4, with 7 bases identical to TRBD2. This CDR3 is 14 amino acids long. Germline V gene sequence: CDR1 SGHTA, CDR2 FQGTGA. CDR3 region: CASSPTNAGEPRFF. The CDR3 DNA sequence: TGTGCCAGCAGTCCTACTAACGCGGGGGAGCCCCGGTTCTTC. Complete variable domain (other parts from reference TRBV7-3 and TRBJ2-4): GAGVSQTPSNKVTEKGKYVELRCDPISGHTALYWYRQSLGQGPEFLIYFQGTGAADDSGLPNDRFFAVRPEGSVSTLKIQRTERGDSAVYLCASSPTNAGEPRFFGAGTRLSVL.

This clonotype was seen ten or more times. The gene calls are TRBV6-1 and TRBJ2-3; 8 nucleotides line up with TRBD1. The germline gives CDR1 MNHNS, CDR2 SASEGT. There are 13 residues in the CDR3. J gave up 6 bases and V 6 bases, and 5 bases lay outside the gene matches. CDR3 sequence (DNA): TGTGCCAGCAGGGACAGGGACTCCGATACGCAGTATTTT. This translates into CASRDRDSDTQYF.

The CDR3 nucleotides read TGTGCCAGCAGTCCGCAGACCAATTCACCCCTCCACTTT. Its protein is CASSPQTNSPLHF. The chain has TRBV12-3 or TRBV12-4 and TRBJ1-6; D gene unclear. Deletions cut 5 bases from V and 7 bases from J, with 9 bases between. The length of the CDR3 is 13 residues.

This clonotype was observed many times. The V gene is TRBV4-1, the J gene TRBJ2-2, with 13 bases fitting TRBD2. Germline V gives CDR1 MGHRA, CDR2 YSYEKL. The CDR3 extends over 18 amino acids. Trimming cost V 3 bases and J 6 bases; bases outside gene matches: 10. CDR3 nucleotides: TGCGCCAGCAGCCACCCACTAGCGGGGGGGCCGAGATCCGGGGAGCTGTTTTTT. This encodes CASSHPLAGGPRSGELFF.

This clonotype was observed a handful of times. The chain carries TRBV19 and TRBJ2-2; D is possibly TRBD2 (5 bases). Germline lookup yields CDR1 LNHDA and CDR2 SQIVND (reference sequence). V was pared by 5 bases and J by 5 bases, with 12 bases between. The CDR3 has 14 residues. The CDR3: CASSDTPGTGELFF. CDR3 DNA: TGTGCCAGTAGTGACACCCCGGGGACCGGGGAGCTGTTTTTT.

The chain uses TRBV5-4 and TRBJ1-1, with D unclear. This CDR3 contains 14 residues. The germline V gene encodes CDR1 SGHNT and CDR2 YYREEE (reference sequence). With 3 bases removed from V and 9 bases from J, the gap between germline ends came to 18 bases. CDR3 amino acids: CASSSPRAATKAFF. CDR3 DNA sequence: TGTGCCAGCAGCTCCCCGAGGGCAGCGACTAAAGCTTTCTTT.

Concerning this clonotype: This sequence may be a read error, since a much larger clone differs from it by one base. Likely a read error: the CDR3 ends without its conserved phenylalanine or tryptophan. The chain uses TRBV20-1 and TRBJ2-3, with D perhaps matching TRBD1 or TRBD2 (5 bases each). V dropped 6 bases and J dropped 2 bases, with 12 bases sitting between them. Germline V gene lookup returns CDR1 DFQATT and CDR2 SNEGSKA (reference sequence). This CDR3 contains 13 residues. The CDR3 DNA reads TGCAGTGCATCGACGGGGCCCACAGATACGCAGTATTCT. As protein: CSASTGPTDTQYS.